This T cell receptor (beta chain) was sequenced during a study of beta chain features in type 1 diabetes. Study observations and caveats: Shorter templates may be favored by PCR, equally so in patients and controls.

As regards this clone: Its antigen is undetermined. Distinct nucleotide sequences in the sample also encode this CDR3.

Germline V gene lookup returns CDR1 MDHEN and CDR2 SYDVKM. J was trimmed by 2 bases and V by 6 bases; bases with no gene match: 8. This CDR3 region has 15 residues. Expressed TCRB transcripts were sequenced because the entire RNA isolate underwent reverse transcription. The method was immunoSEQ multiplex PCR; TCRdb's version includes in-frame clones alone and lacks a portion of them. The repertoire holds 150,000 to 190,000 clones, with 11% as singletons. This chain connects TRBV28 to TRBJ2-3; 7 nucleotides line up with TRBD2. Sequenced: central memory CD4+ T cells from blood. The clonotype comes from a man aged 18 to 29 in good health. The CDR3, as DNA: TGTGCCAGCAGCCCACCTAGCGGTCTCACAGATACGCAGTATTTT. Protein: CASSPPSGLTDTQYF.